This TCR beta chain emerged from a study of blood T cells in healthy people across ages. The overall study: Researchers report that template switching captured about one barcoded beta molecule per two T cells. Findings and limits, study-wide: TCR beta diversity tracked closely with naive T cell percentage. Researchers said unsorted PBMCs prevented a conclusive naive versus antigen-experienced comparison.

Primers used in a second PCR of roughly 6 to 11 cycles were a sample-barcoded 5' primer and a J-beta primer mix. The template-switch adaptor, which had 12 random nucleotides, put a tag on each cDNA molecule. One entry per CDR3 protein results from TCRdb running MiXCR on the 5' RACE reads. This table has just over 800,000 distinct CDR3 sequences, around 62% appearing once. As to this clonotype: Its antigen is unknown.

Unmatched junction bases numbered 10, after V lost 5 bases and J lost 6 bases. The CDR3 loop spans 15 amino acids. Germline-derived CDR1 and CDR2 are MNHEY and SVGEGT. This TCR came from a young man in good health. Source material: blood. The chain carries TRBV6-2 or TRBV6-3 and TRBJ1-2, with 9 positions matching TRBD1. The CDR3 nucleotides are TGTGCCAGCAGTGTCCGACAGGGGGTATCCAATGGCTACACCTTC. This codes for CASSVRQGVSNGYTF.